Below are 9 T cell receptor beta chains sequenced from a single sample in a study of T cell responses to AZD1222 COVID-19 vaccine. Assay used: immunoSEQ multiplex PCR; TCRdb lists only in-frame clones, some missing. The sample lists about 140,000 clones, around 92% occurring once. Specimen: peripheral blood, collected on day 0 of AZD1222 vaccination. These receptors all come from an adult in good health.

The chain has TRBV14 and TRBJ1-2; D unresolved. Germline assignment: CDR1 SGHDN and CDR2 FVKESK. The CDR3 runs 12 residues. Trimming took 0 bases from V and 8 from J, leaving 7 bases between them. CDR3 residues: CASSQDWQGYTF. CDR3 nucleotides: TGTGCCAGCAGCCAAGATTGGCAGGGCTACACCTTC.

V usage is TRBV13 and J usage is TRBJ2-3; D may be TRBD1 (6 bases). Trimming removed 4 bases at V and 6 bases at J, with 20 bases between. The CDR3 is 16 amino acids. Germline V lookup: CDR1 PRHDT, CDR2 FYEKMQ (reference sequence). CDR3 sequence reads: CASSSGHRTDGDTQYF. In DNA, the CDR3 is TGTGCCAGCAGCTCGGGACACAGAACCGACGGGGATACGCAGTATTTT.

V and J are TRBV6-5 and TRBJ2-1; D is unclear. Between the trimmed V and J ends, which lost 5 bases and 0 bases, there was a span of 11 bases. Per the germline V gene, CDR1 is MNHEY and CDR2 is SVGAGI. CDR3 length equals 15 residues. The CDR3 loop is CASSPTLSSYNEQFF. The CDR3 DNA reads as TGTGCCAGCAGTCCGACACTGAGCTCCTACAATGAGCAGTTCTTC.

The gene calls are TRBV11-1 and TRBJ2-3; D not certain. The CDR3 loop spans 15 amino acids. Germline CDR1 SGHAT, CDR2 FQDESV (reference sequence). Trimming took off 3 bases at V and 2 bases at J, with 12 bases between the two ends. CDR3 residues: CASSFVNLNTDTQYF. The DNA for the CDR3 is TGTGCCAGCAGCTTTGTTAACCTGAACACAGATACGCAGTATTTT.

This sequence joins TRBV4-2 and TRBJ2-2; D remains unclear. The CDR3 length is 11 residues. V shed 3 bases and J shed 6 bases, with 2 bases lying between them. Germline lookup yields CDR1 LGHNA and CDR2 YNFKEQ. The CDR3 reads CASSHPGELFF. CDR3 bases: TGTGCCAGCAGCCACCCCGGGGAGCTGTTTTTT.

This chain joins TRBV2 and TRBJ1-6, with 7 bases aligning to TRBD1. The CDR3 contains 13 residues. Germline CDR1 reads SNHLY; CDR2 reads FYNNEI. Trimming took 8 bases from V and 7 from J; bases not matched to a gene: 5. The CDR3 reads CASDTGANSPLHF. CDR3 bases: TGTGCCAGCGATACAGGGGCCAATTCACCCCTCCACTTT.

CDR3 DNA sequence: TGTGCCAGCTCATCGGGACAGGGAAGCTCTGGAAACACCATATATTTT. Amino acids: CASSSGQGSSGNTIYF. V is TRBV18 and J is TRBJ1-3, with 9 bases identical to TRBD1. The CDR3 loop spans 16 amino acids. CDR1 KGHSH and CDR2 LQKENI come from the germline V gene. Trimming removed 5 bases from V and 0 bases from J; junction bases left unmatched: 5.

This clone was seen a few times. V gene TRBV7-9 combines with J gene TRBJ1-2; unclear D gene. CDR3 length: 14 amino acids. Trimming removed 1 base at V and 4 bases at J, with 10 bases between. Germline V gene lookup returns CDR1 SEHNR and CDR2 FQNEAQ (reference sequence). CDR3 nucleotide sequence: TGTGCCAGCAGCTTAGAGACGTCCCCCTATGGCTACACCTTC. Translating it yields CASSLETSPYGYTF.

The chain recombines TRBV19 with TRBJ1-5; D might be TRBD1 (6 bases). Germline V gene data show CDR1 as LNHDA and CDR2 as SQIVND (reference sequence). V was clipped by 7 bases and J by 0 bases, with 13 bases between them. The length of the CDR3 is 15 residues. Here the CDR3 reads CASKGQLTSNQPQHF. As DNA, the CDR3 is TGTGCCAGTAAAGGACAGTTGACTAGCAATCAGCCCCAGCATTTT.